This TCR beta chain was obtained from a study of blood T cell repertoires in COVID-19. Study-level background: The samples span acute and convalescent COVID-19 from the United States, Italy and Spain. Sources were T cells, B-cell-depleted T cells, or PBMCs; the material itself was cDNA or gDNA.

Trimming took 4 bases from V and 0 from J, leaving 12 bases between them. CDR3 length: 15 residues. Per the germline V gene, CDR1 is SGHRS and CDR2 is YFSETQ. In the authors' methods: Reference gene primer amplification in the assay estimated nucleated cell counts. TCRdb's table, derived via immunoSEQ multiplex PCR, lists solely in-frame clones and lacks some. V and J calls and clone size follow that table, whereas D and trimming were derived from the DNA. The sample contains 200,000 to 250,000 clones, around 85% of which appear only once. The chain employs TRBV5-1 and TRBJ2-3, with D perhaps TRBD1 (5 bases). The receptor's source is a woman between 50 and 59 years old with acute or convalescent COVID-19. Sequenced input: peripheral blood. CDR3 sequence reads: CASSPRQPSTDTQYF. Written as DNA, the CDR3 is TGCGCCAGCAGCCCCAGACAGCCAAGCACAGATACGCAGTATTTT.